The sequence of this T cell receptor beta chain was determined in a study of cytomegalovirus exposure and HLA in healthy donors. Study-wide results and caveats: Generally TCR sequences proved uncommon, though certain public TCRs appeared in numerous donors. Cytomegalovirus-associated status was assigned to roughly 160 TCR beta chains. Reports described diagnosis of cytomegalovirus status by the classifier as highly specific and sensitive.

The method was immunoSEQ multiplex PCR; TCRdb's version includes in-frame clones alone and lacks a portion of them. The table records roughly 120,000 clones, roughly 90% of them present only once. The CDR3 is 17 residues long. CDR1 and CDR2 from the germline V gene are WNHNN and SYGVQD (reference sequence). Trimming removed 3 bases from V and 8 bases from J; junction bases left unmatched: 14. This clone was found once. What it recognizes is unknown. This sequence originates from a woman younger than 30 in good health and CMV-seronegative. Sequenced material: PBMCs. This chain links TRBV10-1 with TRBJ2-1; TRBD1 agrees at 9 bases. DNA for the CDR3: TGCGCCAGCAGTGACGTATCAAGGGACAGGGAATGCGATGAGCAGTTCTTC. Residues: CASSDVSRDRECDEQFF.